This T cell receptor beta chain was sequenced for a study of T-cell memory formation after mild COVID-19. TCRdb analysed the 5' RACE reads with MiXCR anew, one entry per CDR3 protein. The table records 120,000 to 150,000 distinct CDR3 sequences, roughly a fifth of them present only once. Germline values: CDR1 MNHEY, CDR2 SVGEGT. CDR3 size: 15 residues. V lost 2 bases, J lost 10 bases, and 21 bases lay in between. The rearrangement links TRBV6-2 or TRBV6-3 to TRBJ2-7, with D perhaps matching TRBD1 (6 bases). The receptor was derived from an adult woman who had mild COVID-19 (a few samples of this study predate the infection). Cell type and time point are not known. The specimen sequenced was PBMCs or a T cell subset sorted from them (not recorded which). CDR3 sequence: CASSYRTGLSREQYF. DNA of the CDR3: TGTGCCAGCAGTTACCGCACAGGGTTAAGCAGAGAACAGTACTTC.